This T cell receptor beta chain was recovered during a study of shared T cell receptors in the human thymus. This clone was counted a single time. TCRdb keeps only in-frame clones here, not all; method: immunoSEQ multiplex PCR. This sample has hundreds of thousands of clones, with approximately 80% found just once. Germline CDR1 and CDR2: MDHEN and SYDVKM. V was clipped by 3 bases and J by 0 bases, with 9 bases between them. This CDR3 is built from 14 residues. The same sample was also studied in work on human thymus T cells. That paper adds: Donor material was obtained from healthy Finnish infants undergoing corrective surgery for congenital heart defects. The study used thymus tissue resected during corrective heart surgery. Related research examined unrelated individuals and reported that their thymic repertoires overlapped highly.

The chain combines TRBV28 with TRBJ2-7; D ambiguous. The sequenced sample was thymocytes. The clonotype originates from a boy younger than two with a congenital heart defect. The CDR3 sequence: CASSLQISSYEQYF. The DNA for the CDR3 is TGTGCCAGCAGTTTGCAGATTTCCTCCTACGAGCAGTACTTC.